The T cell receptor (beta chain) under discussion was sequenced for a study of OX40 agonist ivuxolimab in advanced cancers. Study-level information: It was permissible to have had prior anti-PD-1, anti-PD-L1 or anti-CTLA-4 therapy, and around 40% had some.

Study-wide points: There were, on average, more expanded clones in CD8+ T cells than in CD4+.

Some clones are missing from TCRdb's copy, which holds only in-frame ones; the method was immunoSEQ multiplex PCR. Here the sample spans 70,000 to 95,000 clones, about 94% being singletons. This clone was seen more than once but under ten times. What it binds is not known. Trimming stripped 5 bases from V and 6 bases from J, with 14 bases between. CDR1 LNHDA and CDR2 SQIVND come from the germline V gene (reference sequence). This CDR3 spans 14 amino acids. The rearrangement joins TRBV19 to TRBJ1-5, with a weak D call TRBD1 (6 bases). The TCR was taken from an adult with an advanced solid tumor such as melanoma, head and neck, liver or kidney cancer. Sequencing used CD4+ or CD8+ T cells sorted from blood, obtained in a trial of the OX40 agonist ivuxolimab. The CDR3 DNA follows: TGTGCCAGTAGTCCCTTAGGGGGTTCTCAGCCCCAGCATTTT. It specifies CASSPLGGSQPQHF. Variable domain in full (rest from reference TRBV19 and TRBJ1-5): DGGITQSPKYLFRKEGQNVTLSCEQNLNHDAMYWYRQDPGQGLRLIYYSQIVNDFQKGDIAEGYSVSREKKESFPLTVTSAQKNPTAFYLCASSPLGGSQPQHFGDGTRLSIL.